What follows are 15 T cell receptor beta chains derived from one specimen sequenced in a study of T cells in Graves' hyperthyroidism and ophthalmopathy. Researchers amplified the TCR beta CDR3 regions from RNA transcripts. A first-round RT-PCR of the TCR CDR3 used the HTBI primer set. TCRdb re-called the multiplex PCR reads with MiXCR, one entry per CDR3 protein. The table lists over 450,000 distinct CDR3 sequences, 14% of them singletons. The source material was blood. These receptors all stem from a woman aged 18-29 years with Graves' hyperthyroidism.

This chain connects TRBV19 to TRBJ2-2; D may be TRBD1 (5 bases). The CDR3 covers 17 residues. Looked up from germline, CDR1 is LNHDA and CDR2 is SQIVND (reference sequence). Between the trimmed V and J ends, which lost 2 bases and 7 bases, there was a span of 20 bases. CDR3 sequence reads: CASSILGFRGKSGELFF. CDR3 bases: TGTGCCAGTAGTATATTGGGGTTTAGGGGAAAAAGCGGGGAGCTGTTTTTT.

This clonotype was recorded many times. This chain links TRBV6-1 with TRBJ1-5; 8 bases map to TRBD1. CDR1 is MNHNS, CDR2 SASEGT, per germline. Unmatched junction bases numbered 6, after V lost 0 bases and J lost 2 bases. The CDR3 runs to 17 residues. The CDR3 protein is CASSEATTGQGNQPQHF. DNA of the CDR3: TGTGCCAGCAGTGAAGCCACGACGGGACAGGGCAATCAGCCCCAGCATTTT.

This clonotype was observed many times. V and J are TRBV2 and TRBJ1-6, with 10 bases that match TRBD1. J gave up 8 bases and V 6 bases, and 7 bases lay outside the gene matches. CDR1 and CDR2 (germline): SNHLY, FYNNEI. The CDR3 is made up of 15 amino acids. The CDR3 bases are TGTGCCAGCAGCCCCCCGGGACAGGGGTATTCACCCCTCCACTTT. Protein: CASSPPGQGYSPLHF.

This clonotype was counted many times. The rearrangement uses TRBV7-3 and TRBJ1-1; a possible D gene is TRBD1 (6 bases). Between the trimmed V and J ends, which lost 2 bases and 4 bases, there was a span of 14 bases. The CDR3 extends over 15 amino acids. In germline, CDR1 is SGHTA, CDR2 FQGTGA. CDR3 amino acids: CASSLARDTLTEAFF. DNA for the CDR3: TGTGCCAGCAGCTTAGCCCGGGACACACTCACTGAAGCTTTCTTT.

This clonotype was found many times. The chain carries TRBV6-2 or TRBV6-3 and TRBJ2-5; TRBD2 is a possible D gene (5 bases). Looked up from germline, CDR1 is MNHEY and CDR2 is SVGEGT. This CDR3 contains 15 residues. Trimming removed 4 bases from V and 3 bases from J, with 15 bases in between. The CDR3 spells CASSSWRVGEETQYF. The CDR3 nucleotides read TGTGCCAGCAGTTCGTGGCGGGTGGGAGAAGAGACCCAGTACTTC.

This clonotype was counted many times. The V call is TRBV3-1, the J call TRBJ1-4; unclear D gene. This CDR3 is built from 15 residues. Germline loops: CDR1 LGHDT, CDR2 YNNKEL (reference sequence). Trimming took 4 bases from V and 5 from J, leaving 14 bases between them. CDR3 in amino acids: CASSRSDLSNEKLFF. Here the CDR3 DNA reads TGTGCCAGCAGCCGTTCGGATCTCTCAAATGAAAAACTGTTTTTT.

This clonotype showed up many times. The J gene is TRBJ2-5, the V gene TRBV11-1; D might be TRBD2 (5 bases). The CDR3 spans 11 residues. V lost 0 bases and J lost 9, with 5 bases in between. The germline CDR1 and CDR2 sequences are SGHAT and FQDESV (reference sequence). The CDR3 spells CASSLAEAQYF. CDR3 sequence (DNA): TGTGCCAGCAGCTTAGCGGAGGCCCAGTACTTC.

This clonotype was counted a few times. The chain couples TRBV29-1 to TRBJ2-1; D possibly matches TRBD1 or TRBD2 (6 bases each). This CDR3 region has 13 residues. V lost 7 bases to trimming and J lost 8 bases, with 18 bases between them. Germline V gene lookup returns CDR1 SQVTM and CDR2 ANQGSEA. The CDR3 reads CSGAMGGLYEQFF. CDR3 DNA sequence: TGCAGCGGCGCGATGGGGGGCTTATATGAGCAGTTCTTC.

This clonotype was recorded many times. The chain employs TRBV3-1 and TRBJ1-1; D is ambiguous. This CDR3 contains 15 residues. Germline V gives CDR1 LGHDT, CDR2 YNNKEL (reference sequence). Trimming stripped 3 bases from V and 1 base from J, with 12 bases between. Here the CDR3 DNA reads TGTGCCAGCAGCCAGGGCGGACGGCAGAACACTGAAGCTTTCTTT. It is translated as CASSQGGRQNTEAFF.

This clonotype was observed at least ten times. This rearrangement joins TRBV6-2 or TRBV6-3 to TRBJ2-6; D is uncertain. Germline V gene data show CDR1 as MNHEY and CDR2 as SVGEGT. Trimming stripped 0 bases from V and 1 base from J, with 7 bases between. The CDR3 consists of 16 residues. Here the CDR3 DNA reads TGTGCCAGCAGTTACTCGACCCGTTCTGGGGCCAACGTCCTGACTTTC. Its translation: CASSYSTRSGANVLTF.

This clonotype was counted ten times or more. This chain links TRBV20-1 with TRBJ1-5; 10 positions match TRBD1. The germline V gene has CDR1 DFQATT and CDR2 SNEGSKA (reference sequence). This CDR3 comprises 13 residues. V gave up 6 bases and J gave up 1 base; unmatched junction bases: 0. In DNA form, the CDR3 reads TGCAGTGCGACAGGGGGCAGCAATCAGCCCCAGCATTTT. It yields the protein CSATGGSNQPQHF.

The V and J genes are TRBV24-1 and TRBJ1-2, with TRBD1 matching over 9 bases. CDR3 length: 15 residues. The V and J ends lost 3 bases and 7 bases, in that order; junction bases with no gene match: 8. Germline V gene lookup returns CDR1 KGHDR and CDR2 SFDVKD. This CDR3 reads CATSDPWTGVSGYTF. For the CDR3, the DNA is TGTGCCACCAGTGATCCCTGGACAGGGGTGAGTGGCTACACCTTC.

This clonotype was seen a handful of times. This chain links TRBV29-1 with TRBJ1-2, with no clear D. Per the germline V gene, CDR1 is SQVTM and CDR2 is ANQGSEA. This CDR3 has 13 residues. The V end lost 6 bases, the J end lost 6 bases, and 17 bases lay between the germline ends. DNA of the CDR3: TGCAGCGTCACCGATGCCCCCAACCATGGCTACACCTTC. Amino acid sequence: CSVTDAPNHGYTF.

There are a few counts of this clonotype. A much larger clone differs from this one at a single base, so this may be a read error. V gene TRBV12-3 or TRBV12-4 combines with J gene TRBJ2-1; 7 nucleotides match TRBD1. V shed 5 bases and J 10 bases; nucleotides not matched to a gene: 5. The CDR3 spans 12 residues. The CDR3 bases are TGTGCCAGCAGTCACAGGGGTTACGAGCAGTTCTTC. Its translation: CASSHRGYEQFF.

This clonotype was counted only a few times. The chain joins TRBV20-1 to TRBJ2-1, with D maybe TRBD2 (7 bases). The CDR3 runs to 14 residues. V was cut by 6 bases and J by 4 bases, with 16 bases left in between. The germline CDR1 and CDR2 sequences are DFQATT and SNEGSKA (reference sequence). CDR3 sequence: CSATRGGPYNEQFF. In DNA, the CDR3 is TGCAGTGCCACTAGGGGGGGGCCATACAATGAGCAGTTCTTC.